These T cell receptor beta chains were read from a single sample in a study of blood T cell repertoires in COVID-19. The assay was immunoSEQ multiplex PCR, and TCRdb's table has in-frame clones only and misses some. The data contain approximately 57,000 clones, almost 85% of them singletons. Sequencing was done on a sample of peripheral blood. The origin of the receptors is a woman aged 80 or over with acute or convalescent COVID-19. Both conserved end residues are part of each CDR3. A D gene is named only where the DNA matches it firmly. Rows may omit the clone size; those that give it use once, few, many or a size class.

TRBV12-5	TRBJ1-1	once	TRBD1	CASGAWDRGQIGTEAFF	TGTGCTAGTGGTGCCTGGGACAGGGGGCAAATCGGCACTGAAGCTTTCTTT
TRBV2	TRBJ2-6	NA	NA	CASTPRDISSGANVLTF	TGTGCCAGCACCCCCCGGGACATCAGCTCTGGGGCCAACGTCCTGACTTTC
TRBV4-1	TRBJ1-5	once	TRBD1	CASSQEGQGARSNQPQHF	TGCGCCAGCAGCCAAGAGGGACAGGGGGCGCGGAGCAATCAGCCCCAGCATTTT
TRBV24-1	TRBJ1-4	NA	NA	CATSDIDRNNEKLFF	TGTGCCACCAGCGACATAGACAGGAATAATGAAAAACTGTTTTTT
TRBV28	TRBJ2-3	NA	NA	CASSFGRTSSTDTQYF	TGTGCCAGCAGTTTCGGTAGGACAAGTAGCACAGATACGCAGTATTTT
TRBV7-9	TRBJ1-5	NA	NA	CASSFEQVGQPQHF	TGTGCCAGCAGCTTCGAACAGGTGGGCCAGCCCCAGCATTTT
TRBV6-1	TRBJ2-7	NA	NA	CASSEERRSYEQYF	TGTGCCAGCAGTGAAGAGAGGAGGTCCTACGAGCAGTACTTC
TRBV5-8	TRBJ2-7	NA	TRBD1	CASSLRGTGPNEQYF	TGTGCCAGCAGCCTTCGTGGGACAGGTCCTAACGAGCAGTACTTC
TRBV29-1	TRBJ2-7	NA	TRBD1	CSFEVTGQGNGEQYF	TGCAGCTTCGAAGTAACGGGACAGGGAAACGGCGAGCAGTACTTC
TRBV10-3	TRBJ2-6	NA	NA	CAIRSGVSGANVLTF	TGTGCCATCAGATCGGGGGTCTCTGGGGCCAACGTCCTGACTTTC
TRBV5-6	TRBJ2-3	NA	TRBD2	CASSLGLAGVADTQYF	TGTGCCAGCAGCTTAGGACTAGCGGGAGTGGCAGATACGCAGTATTTT
TRBV7-2	TRBJ1-5	NA	NA	CASSLWGRGEAQPQHF	TGTGCCAGCAGCTTATGGGGTCGGGGGGAGGCTCAGCCCCAGCATTTT
TRBV9	TRBJ2-7	NA	TRBD1	CASSAGQGVAYEQYF	TGTGCCAGCAGCGCGGGACAGGGGGTGGCCTACGAGCAGTACTTC
TRBV7-2	TRBJ2-1	NA	TRBD2	CASSLTSGGAGEQFF	TGTGCCAGCAGCCTGACTAGCGGGGGGGCTGGTGAGCAGTTCTTC
TRBV9	TRBJ2-5	NA	TRBD2	CASSIAGERETQYF	TGTGCCAGCAGCATAGCGGGGGAAAGGGAGACCCAGTACTTC
TRBV15	TRBJ2-2	few	NA	CATSSGFLTGELFF	TGTGCCACCTCGTCAGGGTTCCTCACCGGGGAGCTGTTTTTT
TRBV5-1	TRBJ2-1	NA	NA	CASSLVGGRNYNEQFF	TGCGCCAGCAGCTTGGTAGGGGGACGGAACTACAATGAGCAGTTCTTC
TRBV27	TRBJ2-7	NA	NA	CASRGPARVNEQYF	TGTGCCAGCAGAGGACCGGCGAGGGTCAACGAGCAGTACTTC
TRBV10-2	TRBJ1-2	NA	TRBD1	CASRDRADYGYTF	TGCGCCAGCAGGGACAGGGCCGACTATGGCTACACCTTC
TRBV2	TRBJ1-5	NA	TRBD1	CASGEDRGNQPQHF	TGTGCCAGCGGGGAAGACAGGGGCAATCAGCCCCAGCATTTT
TRBV5-1	TRBJ2-7	NA	TRBD1	CASSLARFGQGTYEQYF	TGCGCCAGCAGCTTGGCGCGGTTCGGACAGGGGACCTACGAGCAGTACTTC